This T cell receptor (beta chain) was retrieved from a study of blood T cell repertoires in COVID-19 (dated by TCRdb to the early 2020s). Regarding the study in general: The collaborator samples originated in the United States, Italy and Spain and spanned the acute and convalescent phases of COVID-19. The repertoires were made available in a free public database intended to serve as a resource for research on the immune response to SARS-CoV-2. The sample metadata nearly always contained a de-identified subject ID, COVID-19 status, age in years and sex. Where HLA class I and class II types were available, the types were taken from metadata supplied by the sample provider, not from assay-based typing. Deeply sampled blood TCRbeta repertoires from subjects exposed to, actively infected with, or recovered from COVID-19 were included in the dataset. The material from the prospective study consisted of cDNA or gDNA derived from T cells, B-cell-depleted T cells, or PBMCs. The samples were drawn from two sources: the first 160 participants of the ongoing ImmuneRACE study, and 1,200 or so subjects contributed by 6 global collaborators. Broader findings and caveats from the paper: Clinical and demographic metadata were provided uncurated, with the amount varying by source and participant.

Comments on this clone: The clone's antigen remains unknown. No base quality values were provided; no much bigger clone lies one nucleotide off.

Whole blood was collected in K2EDTA tubes by collaborating institutions according to the institutions' own protocols. For TCRbeta analysis, collaborator samples were shipped as frozen whole blood, as isolated PBMCs, or as DNA extracted from either sample type. The CDR3, cysteine through phenylalanine, is 16 amino acids long. The sequence is cut down to CDR3 DNA, 48 bases in frame from base 1. From a lookup of the germline V gene, CDR1 and CDR2 are SGHRS and YFSETQ. Relative to germline, V is missing 3 bases and J is missing 2 bases, with 8 bases of the junction outside any gene match. TCRbeta CDR3 regions were amplified from genomic DNA by means of the immunoSEQ Assay, a bias-controlled multiplex PCR. In the original analysis: Nucleated cell counts per sample were estimated from amplification of reference gene primers within the assay. Sequence reads were collapsed and filtered to measure the absolute abundance of every unique TCRbeta CDR3 rearrangement. For each sample, productive Simpson clonality was calculated as the square root of Simpson's diversity index over productive rearrangements. TCRdb took over this immuneACCESS table, retaining in-frame rearrangements with V and J assigned. Such tables are incomplete; in checked studies, under half of the missing clones stem from an unresolved V gene, and the remainder is unexplained. The V and J calls and the clone size are those of that table, but D and trimming were determined from the DNA. The sample includes 60,000 or so clones, with approximately 80% observed a single time. The ten largest clones add up to less than 4.5% of the sample.

Sequencing was done on a sample of peripheral blood. In this chain, TRBV5-1 is recombined with TRBJ2-7, and TRBD1 matches 10 of the central bases. The TCR originated in a man between 60 and 75 years old with acute or convalescent COVID-19. The CDR3 here reads CASSSFPGQGTYEQYF. The nucleotide sequence is TGCGCCAGCAGCTCGTTTCCGGGACAGGGGACCTACGAGCAGTACTTC.